Listed below are T cell receptor beta chains from one sample, sequenced in a study of Ad26.COV2.S vaccination and SARS-CoV-2 variants. Profiling relied on immunoSEQ multiplex PCR, and the TCRdb table lists in-frame clones only, not all of them. The sample includes approximately 480,000 clones, around nine tenths seen only once; the top ten take about 13%. Sequencing was performed on peripheral blood, taken in a trial of Ad26.COV2.S vaccine versus placebo. Receptor source: a person between 18 and 65 years old who received the Ad26.COV2.S COVID-19 vaccine or a placebo. Both conserved end residues are part of each CDR3. Fields, in order: V gene, clone size, J gene, D gene, CDR3 DNA, CDR3 protein. A D gene is named only where the DNA matches it firmly. Clone size, where shown, is once, few, many, or a class for clones that have expanded.

V: TRBV24-1
size: NA
J: TRBJ2-1
D: NA
DNA: TGTGCCACCAGTGATTTGCAGACTAGTGCCTACAATGAGCAGTTCTTC
CDR3: CATSDLQTSAYNEQFF

V: TRBV6-2/TRBV6-3
size: NA
J: TRBJ1-1
D: NA
DNA: TGTGCCAGCAGTTACGCCCGGAACACTGAAGCTTTCTTT
CDR3: CASSYARNTEAFF

V: TRBV29-1
size: NA
J: TRBJ2-1
D: NA
DNA: TGCAGCGTTACATCTAGGGCGGATACCTACAATGAGCAGTTCTTC
CDR3: CSVTSRADTYNEQFF

V: TRBV5-1
size: NA
J: TRBJ1-3
D: NA
DNA: TGCGCCAGCAGCTTGGCAGGTAGCGATGGAAACACCATATATTTT
CDR3: CASSLAGSDGNTIYF

V: TRBV5-4
size: NA
J: TRBJ2-5
D: TRBD2
DNA: TGTGCCAGCAGCCCCCAGAGCGGGACTCAAGAGACCCAGTACTTC
CDR3: CASSPQSGTQETQYF

V: TRBV5-1
size: NA
J: TRBJ1-3
D: NA
DNA: TGCGCCAGCAGCAGGGGTGAGGGAAACACCATATATTTT
CDR3: CASSRGEGNTIYF

V: TRBV18
size: NA
J: TRBJ1-5
D: NA
DNA: TGTGCCAGCTCACCACAAGGGCAGGAACAGCCCCAGCATTTT
CDR3: CASSPQGQEQPQHF

V: TRBV7-2
size: NA
J: TRBJ2-7
D: NA
DNA: TGTGCCAGCAGCTACTGGGGGGTGGGGGCGGACGAGCAGTACTTC
CDR3: CASSYWGVGADEQYF

V: TRBV2
size: NA
J: TRBJ1-2
D: TRBD1
DNA: TGTGCCAGCAGTGCTCTTACAGGGGGCTATGGCTACACCTTC
CDR3: CASSALTGGYGYTF

V: TRBV28
size: NA
J: TRBJ2-7
D: NA
DNA: TGTGCCAGCACTCCCGCCCCCGGCGAGCAGTACTTC
CDR3: CASTPAPGEQYF

V: TRBV6-1
size: NA
J: TRBJ1-1
D: NA
DNA: TGTGCCAGCAGTGAATTGACAGCAATGAACACTGAAGCTTTCTTT
CDR3: CASSELTAMNTEAFF

V: TRBV5-8
size: once
J: TRBJ2-1
D: NA
DNA: TGTGCCAGCAGCTTGGGTGTGGGGCAGTTCTTC
CDR3: CASSLGVGQFF

V: TRBV5-4
size: once
J: TRBJ1-6
D: NA
DNA: TGTGCCAGCAGCTTGGATGTTTGGACAGCTAATTCACCCCTCCACTTT
CDR3: CASSLDVWTANSPLHF

V: TRBV6-6
size: NA
J: TRBJ1-2
D: NA
DNA: TGTGCCAGCAAGTCAGTTGCTAACTATGGCTACACCTTC
CDR3: CASKSVANYGYTF

V: TRBV12-3/TRBV12-4
size: NA
J: TRBJ2-3
D: NA
DNA: TGTGCCAGCAGTTTAACAAGTGATACGCAGTATTTT
CDR3: CASSLTSDTQYF

V: TRBV19
size: NA
J: TRBJ1-1
D: TRBD1
DNA: TGTGCCAGTAGTATAAGGAATAACCCGACAGGGGGCCGCGATGAAGCTTTCTTT
CDR3: CASSIRNNPTGGRDEAFF

V: TRBV7-3
size: NA
J: TRBJ2-3
D: TRBD1
DNA: TGTGCCAGCAGCTTGGGGACAGGCACAGATACGCAGTATTTT
CDR3: CASSLGTGTDTQYF

V: TRBV3-1/TRBV3-2
size: NA
J: TRBJ2-5
D: TRBD2
DNA: TGTGCCAGCAGCCAATCTAAACGGGCGGGAGTGATTGGCCAAGAGACCCAGTACTTC
CDR3: CASSQSKRAGVIGQETQYF

V: TRBV11-3
size: NA
J: TRBJ2-2
D: TRBD2
DNA: TGTGCCAGCAGCCCGACTGCAGCGGGACTCGGGGAGCTGTTTTTT
CDR3: CASSPTAAGLGELFF

V: TRBV19
size: NA
J: TRBJ2-7
D: TRBD1
DNA: TGTGCCAGTAGTACCGGGACAGGGAGCTCCTACGAGCAGTACTTC
CDR3: CASSTGTGSSYEQYF

V: TRBV5-6
size: NA
J: TRBJ2-3
D: NA
DNA: TGTGCCAGCAGCTTGGGGGATACGCAGTATTTT
CDR3: CASSLGDTQYF

V: TRBV19
size: NA
J: TRBJ1-1
D: NA
DNA: TGTGCCAGCTCCTTATCGTTGGGCACTGAAGCTTTCTTT
CDR3: CASSLSLGTEAFF

V: TRBV30
size: NA
J: TRBJ2-7
D: NA
DNA: TGTGCCTGGAGTGCCCCAGCCTACGAGCAGTACTTC
CDR3: CAWSAPAYEQYF

V: TRBV5-6
size: NA
J: TRBJ2-2
D: NA
DNA: TGTGCCAGCAGCTTGACTACAACGAACACCGGGGAGCTGTTTTTT
CDR3: CASSLTTTNTGELFF

V: TRBV6-5
size: NA
J: TRBJ2-2
D: NA
DNA: TGTGCCAGCAGTTACGGTGTTTTCGGGGAGCTGTTTTTT
CDR3: CASSYGVFGELFF

V: TRBV5-4
size: NA
J: TRBJ1-1
D: TRBD1
DNA: TGTGCCAGCAGCCCCGGGACAGGGGCCATGAACACTGAAGCTTTCTTT
CDR3: CASSPGTGAMNTEAFF

V: TRBV30
size: NA
J: TRBJ2-7
D: TRBD1
DNA: TGTGCCTGGAGTGGGACAGGGGCAACCTACGAGCAGTACTTC
CDR3: CAWSGTGATYEQYF

V: TRBV7-2
size: NA
J: TRBJ2-7
D: NA
DNA: TGTGCCAGCAGCTTATGGCCGGCAGCGGAGCAGTACTTC
CDR3: CASSLWPAAEQYF

V: TRBV5-1
size: NA
J: TRBJ2-5
D: NA
DNA: TGCGCCAGCAGCGTGGTCAATAAGTACCAAGAGACCCAGTACTTC
CDR3: CASSVVNKYQETQYF